This TCR beta chain was sequenced in a study of T cell repertoires in cytomegalovirus infection. As for the study in general: From public TCR beta signatures came an indication of both CMV infection and matching HLA type. Overall study findings and caveats: Carriage of CMV together with the relevant HLA was identifiable through cumulative public TCR beta family frequency. What dominated the ex vivo response were HLA-C-restricted CMV-specific TCR beta clonotypes.

Germline CDR1 and CDR2: SEHNR and FQNEAQ (reference sequence). Trimming cost V 4 bases and J 4 bases; bases outside gene matches: 5. The CDR3 loop spans 14 amino acids. To note about this clonotype: Its antigen remains unknown.

TCRdb called the reads again in MiXCR, with one record for every CDR3 protein. The profile shows some 600,000 distinct CDR3 sequences, 20% to 25% of them singletons. This clonotype originated in a human donor in good health (CMV status not recorded). Some clones in this sample may be carry-over from other donors' samples. The chain carries TRBV7-9 and TRBJ2-5; the match to TRBD1 covers 8 bases. The sample was CD8+ T cells from PBMCs. This chain's CDR3 is CASSSTGGGETQYF. Here the CDR3 DNA reads TGTGCCAGCAGCTCAACAGGGGGAGGAGAGACCCAGTACTTC.